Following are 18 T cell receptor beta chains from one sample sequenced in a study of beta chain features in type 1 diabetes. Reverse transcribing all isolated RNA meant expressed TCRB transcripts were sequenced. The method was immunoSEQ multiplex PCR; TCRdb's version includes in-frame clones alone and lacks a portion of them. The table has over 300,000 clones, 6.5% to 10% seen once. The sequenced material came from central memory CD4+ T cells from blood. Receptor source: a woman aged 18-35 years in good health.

CDR3 bases: TGTGCCAGCAGCCGTTCTCCCCTAGCGGGAGTTGGCAATGAGCAGTTCTTC. It translates to CASSRSPLAGVGNEQFF. The V and J genes are TRBV7-9 and TRBJ2-1; 10 positions match TRBD2. This CDR3 comprises 17 residues. Germline-derived CDR1 and CDR2 are SEHNR and FQNEAQ (reference sequence). J gave up 6 bases and V 5 bases, and 13 bases lay outside the gene matches.

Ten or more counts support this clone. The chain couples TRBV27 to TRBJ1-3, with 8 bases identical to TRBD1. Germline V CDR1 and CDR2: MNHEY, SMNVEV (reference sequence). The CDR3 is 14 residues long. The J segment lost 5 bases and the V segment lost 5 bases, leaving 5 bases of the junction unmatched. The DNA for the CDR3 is TGTGCCAGCAGTCGGACAGGGTTTCGAAACACCATATATTTT. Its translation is CASSRTGFRNTIYF.

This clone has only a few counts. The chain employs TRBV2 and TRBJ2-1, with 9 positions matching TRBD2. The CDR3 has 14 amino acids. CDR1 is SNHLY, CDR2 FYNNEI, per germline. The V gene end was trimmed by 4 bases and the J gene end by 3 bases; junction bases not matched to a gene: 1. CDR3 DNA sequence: TGTGCCAGCAGTGTACTAGCGGGCTACAATGAGCAGTTCTTC. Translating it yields CASSVLAGYNEQFF.

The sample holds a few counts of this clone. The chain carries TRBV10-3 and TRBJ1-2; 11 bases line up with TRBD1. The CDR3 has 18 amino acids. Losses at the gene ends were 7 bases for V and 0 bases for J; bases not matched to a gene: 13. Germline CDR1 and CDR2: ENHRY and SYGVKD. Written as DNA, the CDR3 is TGTGCCATCACATCTGGAGGACAGGGGGCCCTCTCTAACTATGGCTACACCTTC. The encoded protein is CAITSGGQGALSNYGYTF.

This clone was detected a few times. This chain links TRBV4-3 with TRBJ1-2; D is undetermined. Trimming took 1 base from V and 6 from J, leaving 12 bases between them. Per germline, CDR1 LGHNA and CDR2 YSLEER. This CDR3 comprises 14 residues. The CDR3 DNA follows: TGCGCCAGCAGCCAAGTTCACGAGACAAATGGCTACACCTTC. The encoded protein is CASSQVHETNGYTF.

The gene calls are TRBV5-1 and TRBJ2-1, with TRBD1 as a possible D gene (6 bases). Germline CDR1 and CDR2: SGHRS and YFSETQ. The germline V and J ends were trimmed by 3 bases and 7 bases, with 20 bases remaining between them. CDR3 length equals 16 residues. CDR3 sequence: CASSSALGAWGNEQFF. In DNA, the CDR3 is TGCGCCAGCAGCTCGGCGTTGGGGGCCTGGGGAAATGAGCAGTTCTTC.

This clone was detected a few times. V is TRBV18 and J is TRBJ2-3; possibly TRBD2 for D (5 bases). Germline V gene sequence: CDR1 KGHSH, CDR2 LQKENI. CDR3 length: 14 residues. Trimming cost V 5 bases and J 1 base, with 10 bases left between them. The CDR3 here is CASSGSSGTDTQYF. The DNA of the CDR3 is TGTGCCAGCTCAGGTAGTAGCGGCACAGATACGCAGTATTTT.

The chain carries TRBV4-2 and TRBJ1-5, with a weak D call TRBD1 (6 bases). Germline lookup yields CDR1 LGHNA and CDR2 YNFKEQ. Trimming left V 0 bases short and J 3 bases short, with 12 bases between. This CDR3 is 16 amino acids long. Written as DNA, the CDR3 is TGTGCCAGCAGCCAAGAGGGGGGCCACCTCAATCAGCCCCAGCATTTT. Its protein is CASSQEGGHLNQPQHF.

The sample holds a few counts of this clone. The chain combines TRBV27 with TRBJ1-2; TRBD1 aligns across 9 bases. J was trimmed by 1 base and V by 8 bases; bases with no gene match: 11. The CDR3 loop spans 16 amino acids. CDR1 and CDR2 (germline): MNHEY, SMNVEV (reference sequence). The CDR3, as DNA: TGTGCCAGCCAACGTGTCGGGACAGGGATTAACTATGGCTACACCTTC. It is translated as CASQRVGTGINYGYTF.

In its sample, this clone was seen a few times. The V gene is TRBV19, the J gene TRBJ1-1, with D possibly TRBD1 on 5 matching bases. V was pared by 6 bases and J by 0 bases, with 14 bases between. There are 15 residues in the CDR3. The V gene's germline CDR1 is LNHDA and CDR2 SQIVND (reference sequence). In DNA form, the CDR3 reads TGTGCCAGTAGCAGATGGGGCCAAATGAACACTGAAGCTTTCTTT. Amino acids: CASSRWGQMNTEAFF.

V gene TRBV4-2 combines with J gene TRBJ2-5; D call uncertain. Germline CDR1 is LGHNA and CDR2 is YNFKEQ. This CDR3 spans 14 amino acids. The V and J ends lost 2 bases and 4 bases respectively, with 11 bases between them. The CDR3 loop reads CASSQLDGGETQYF. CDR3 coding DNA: TGTGCCAGCAGCCAACTCGACGGCGGAGAGACCCAGTACTTC.

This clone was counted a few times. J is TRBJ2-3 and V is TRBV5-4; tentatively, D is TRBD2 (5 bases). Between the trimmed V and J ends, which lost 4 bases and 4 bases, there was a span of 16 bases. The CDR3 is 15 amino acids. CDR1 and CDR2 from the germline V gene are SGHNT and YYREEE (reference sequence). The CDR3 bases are TGTGCCAGCAGCCAAGCCGAGGGAGAGGCAGATACGCAGTATTTT. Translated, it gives CASSQAEGEADTQYF.

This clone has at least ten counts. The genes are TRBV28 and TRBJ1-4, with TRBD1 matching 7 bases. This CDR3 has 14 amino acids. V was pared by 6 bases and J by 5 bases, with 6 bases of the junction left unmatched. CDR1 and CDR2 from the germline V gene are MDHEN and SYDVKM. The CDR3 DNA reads TGTGCCAGCAGGCCCACAGGGGCGAATGAAAAACTGTTTTTT. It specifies CASRPTGANEKLFF.

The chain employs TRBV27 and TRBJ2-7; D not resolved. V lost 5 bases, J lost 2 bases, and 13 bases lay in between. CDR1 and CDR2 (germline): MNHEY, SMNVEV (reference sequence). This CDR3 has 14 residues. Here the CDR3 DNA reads TGTGCCAGCAGTCCGAACCCCTTAACCTACGAGCAGTACTTC. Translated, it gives CASSPNPLTYEQYF.

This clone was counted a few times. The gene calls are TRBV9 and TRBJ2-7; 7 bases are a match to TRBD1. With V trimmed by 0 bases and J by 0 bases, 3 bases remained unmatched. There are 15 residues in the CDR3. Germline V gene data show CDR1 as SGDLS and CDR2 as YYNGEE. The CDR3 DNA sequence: TGTGCCAGCAGCGTAGGCCAGGGGGACTCCTACGAGCAGTACTTC. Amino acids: CASSVGQGDSYEQYF.

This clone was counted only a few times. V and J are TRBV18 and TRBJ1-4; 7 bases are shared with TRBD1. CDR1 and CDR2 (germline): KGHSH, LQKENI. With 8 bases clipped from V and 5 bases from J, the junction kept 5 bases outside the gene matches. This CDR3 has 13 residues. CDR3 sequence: CASRQGRNEKLFF. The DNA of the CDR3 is TGTGCCAGCCGACAGGGACGAAATGAAAAACTGTTTTTT.

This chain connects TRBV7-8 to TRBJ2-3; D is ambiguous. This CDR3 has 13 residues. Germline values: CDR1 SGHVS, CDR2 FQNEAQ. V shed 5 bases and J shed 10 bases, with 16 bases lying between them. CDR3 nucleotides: TGTGCCAGCAGCCCTCGTACGTTAGGTTCGCAGTATTTT. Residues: CASSPRTLGSQYF. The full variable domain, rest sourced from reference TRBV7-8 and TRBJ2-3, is GAGVSQSPRYKVAKRGQDVALRCDPISGHVSLFWYQQALGQGPEFLTYFQNEAQLDKSGLPSDRFFAERPEGSVSTLKIQRTQQEDSAVYLCASSPRTLGSQYFGPGTRLTVL.

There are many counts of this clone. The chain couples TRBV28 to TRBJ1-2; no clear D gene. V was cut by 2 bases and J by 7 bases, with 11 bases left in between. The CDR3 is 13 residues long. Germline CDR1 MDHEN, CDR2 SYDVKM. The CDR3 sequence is CASSLSGPGGYTF. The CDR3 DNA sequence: TGTGCCAGCAGTTTAAGTGGGCCGGGTGGCTACACCTTC.